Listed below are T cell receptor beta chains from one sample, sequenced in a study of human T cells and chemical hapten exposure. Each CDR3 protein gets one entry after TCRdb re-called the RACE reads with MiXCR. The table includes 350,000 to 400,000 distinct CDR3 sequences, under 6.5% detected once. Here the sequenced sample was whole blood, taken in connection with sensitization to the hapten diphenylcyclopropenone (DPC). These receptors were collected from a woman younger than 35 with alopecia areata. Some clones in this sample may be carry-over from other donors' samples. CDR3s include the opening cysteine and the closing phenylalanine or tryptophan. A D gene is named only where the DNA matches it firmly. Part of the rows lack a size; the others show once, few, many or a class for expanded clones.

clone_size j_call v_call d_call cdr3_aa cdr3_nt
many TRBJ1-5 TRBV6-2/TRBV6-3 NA CASSYSQGRQPQHF TGTGCCAGCAGTTACTCGCAGGGAAGGCAGCCCCAGCATTTT
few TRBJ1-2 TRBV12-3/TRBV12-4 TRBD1 CASRSRTGALVGYTF TGTGCCAGCAGATCCAGGACAGGAGCGCTTGTTGGCTACACCTTC
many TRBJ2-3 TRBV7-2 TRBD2 CASSSSVSGGTDTQYF TGTGCCAGCAGTTCCTCGGTGAGCGGGGGCACAGATACGCAGTATTTT
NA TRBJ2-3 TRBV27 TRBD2 CASSGRLAGGTDTQYF TGTGCCAGCAGTGGCCGATTAGCGGGGGGCACAGATACGCAGTATTTT
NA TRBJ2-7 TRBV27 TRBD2 CASSSWTSGHYEQYF TGTGCCAGCAGTTCCTGGACTAGCGGGCACTACGAGCAGTACTTC
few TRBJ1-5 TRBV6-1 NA CASKYGPQEGQPQHF TGTGCCAGCAAATACGGACCTCAAGAGGGGCAGCCCCAGCATTTT
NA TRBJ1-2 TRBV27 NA CASSFKGIGYGYTF TGTGCCAGCAGTTTTAAAGGGATCGGCTATGGCTACACCTTC
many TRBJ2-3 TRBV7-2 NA CASSFRITDTQYF TGTGCCAGCAGCTTCCGGATCACAGATACGCAGTATTTT
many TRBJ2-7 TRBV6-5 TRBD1 CASSWQGAYEQYF TGTGCCAGCAGTTGGCAGGGGGCCTACGAGCAGTACTTC
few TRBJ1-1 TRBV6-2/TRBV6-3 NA CASRYTGNAEAFF TGTGCCAGCAGATACACAGGGAACGCTGAAGCTTTCTTT
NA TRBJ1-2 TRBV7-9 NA CASSFSQILNYGYTF TGTGCCAGCAGCTTCAGTCAGATCCTTAACTATGGCTACACCTTC
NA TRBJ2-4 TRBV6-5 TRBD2 CASSSGLAGLNIQYF TGTGCCAGCAGTTCGGGACTAGCGGGGTTAAACATTCAGTACTTC
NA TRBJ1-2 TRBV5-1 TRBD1 CASSLTGAVIDGYTF TGCGCCAGCAGCTTGACAGGGGCGGTGATCGATGGCTACACCTTC